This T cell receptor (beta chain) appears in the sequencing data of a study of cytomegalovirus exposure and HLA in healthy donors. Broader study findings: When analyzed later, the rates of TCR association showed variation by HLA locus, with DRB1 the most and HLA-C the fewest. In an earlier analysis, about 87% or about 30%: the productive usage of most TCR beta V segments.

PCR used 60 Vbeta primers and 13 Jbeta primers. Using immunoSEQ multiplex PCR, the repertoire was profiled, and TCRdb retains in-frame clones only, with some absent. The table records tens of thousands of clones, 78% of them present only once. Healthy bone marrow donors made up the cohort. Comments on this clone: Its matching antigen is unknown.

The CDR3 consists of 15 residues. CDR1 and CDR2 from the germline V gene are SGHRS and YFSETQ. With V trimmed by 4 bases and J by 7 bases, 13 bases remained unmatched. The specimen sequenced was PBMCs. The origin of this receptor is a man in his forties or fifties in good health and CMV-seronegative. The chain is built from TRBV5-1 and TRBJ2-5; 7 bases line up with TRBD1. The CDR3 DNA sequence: TGCGCCAGCAGCGAAGTGACAGGGACCTCGGGGACCCAGTACTTC. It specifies CASSEVTGTSGTQYF.